This T cell receptor beta chain was sequenced in a study of regulatory T cells in long-lasting Graves disease (dated by TCRdb to the early 2020s). Background on the whole study: Patients with newly diagnosed Graves' disease had been on antithyroid drugs for under 3 months. Patients with persistent Graves' disease were compared with patients with newly diagnosed Graves' disease using TCR sequencing and RNA sequencing of peripheral blood. The study took place in China and was registered as a clinical trial. A total of around 35 samples underwent TCR sequencing, from about 13 patients with persistent Graves' disease and some 20 patients with newly diagnosed Graves' disease.

Including the terminal cysteine and phenylalanine, the CDR3 comprises 16 residues. Only the CDR3 region is kept as DNA, spanning 48 bases read in frame from base 1. CDR1 and CDR2, looked up from the germline V gene, are SGHRS and YFSETQ. The germline ends are 17 bases apart after V is trimmed by 4 bases and J by 0 bases. Results and caveats for the whole study, not just this receptor: As a limitation, the authors acknowledged that the small sample size may reduce accuracy. TRBV28, TRBJ1-2 and TRBJ2-5 were preferentially used in persistent disease, while TRBV20-1 and TRBJ2-1 were favored in newly diagnosed disease. Compared with newly diagnosed patients, patients with persistent Graves' disease had lower TCR Shannon entropy and fewer highly expanded clones, which suggests clonal expansion. Peripheral blood alone was examined, since thyroid tissue, which constituted the primary lesion, could not be accessed. Patients with persistent disease shared more public clonotypes (about 3,000) than newly diagnosed patients did (about 970). Only the TCR beta chain was sequenced and analyzed.

The time point label on this specimen signifies: newly diagnosed GD, antithyroid drugs for less than 3 months. For both TCR sequencing and RNA sequencing, RNA was extracted from PBMCs using TRIzol. The diagnosis of Graves' disease followed American Thyroid Association guidelines. Recruitment of patients was carried out at an endocrinology department in Xi'an, China. From each patient, approximately 9.9 milliliters of peripheral blood was collected into an EDTA anticoagulant tube. Ficoll Paque Plus density gradient separation was used to isolate PBMCs, and no additional T cell sorting was done. An Agilent 2100 Bioanalyzer and agarose gel were used to assess RNA quality, and a NanoDrop 2000 was used to measure RNA concentration. The sample holds many counts of this clonotype. Which antigen it targets is not known. Base qualities are not recorded, but no much larger clone differs from it by a single base.

The library came from multiplex PCR. TCRdb records Illumina HiSeq 4000 as the sequencer. TCR beta libraries were built with iRepertoire HTBI primers and Arm-PCR amplification of CDR3 regions. Gel purification was performed on PCR products prior to sequencing. The paper's data handling went like this. Gene usage analysis of CDR3 amino acid clonotypes used the 55 to 80 TRBV and some 13 TRBJ segments found across samples. Filtered high-quality paired reads were merged into contigs using COPE and FqMerger. BLAST was used to align contigs to IMGT TRBV, TRBD and TRBJ reference genes, and CDR3 was defined according to IMGT. Clonotypes above 0.1% frequency were classified as highly expanded clones. Shannon entropy served as the measure of repertoire diversity, while the Gini coefficient captured V-J evenness. A clonotype found in more than one individual was treated as public. TCRdb's own reprocessing of the public reads used fastp at Q25 and MiXCR and kept productive beta chains. Entries that share a CDR3 protein sequence are merged under the most common genes and DNA. The V and J calls, along with clone size, are taken from TCRdb and not from the paper's own processing. This sample is represented by roughly 420,000 distinct CDR3 sequences; roughly 15% of them were singletons. About 10% of the sample comes from the top ten.

The same sample was also studied in work on T cells in Graves' hyperthyroidism and ophthalmopathy. That second publication adds: Graves' hyperthyroidism was defined as stable when no progression to ophthalmopathy occurred over 18 months of follow-up. Hyperthyroidism patients were aged 18 to 65 years and newly diagnosed, with disease duration of less than 2 months. Exclusion was applied to patients with uncontrolled infections, other autoimmune diseases, pregnancy or lactation. Diagnoses were established on the basis of clinical symptoms, serum thyroxine and TRAb, thyroid ultrasound, and orbital computed tomography. A first-round RT-PCR of the TCR CDR3 used the HTBI primer set with the Qiagen OneStep RT-PCR kit. Blood samples also contained most of the expanded thyroid clonotypes (frequency above 0.001), which suggests that blood repertoires may reflect thyroid immune responses. Ophthalmopathy was separated from stable hyperthyroidism by a 13 V-J signature model, with just over 85% sensitivity and around 81% specificity obtained in cross-validation and 80%/75% obtained in testing. In validation, the model predicted progression to ophthalmopathy with roughly 66% sensitivity and approximately 72% specificity, a median of about 6 months before onset. TCR V-J signatures able to tell the groups apart were searched for in a discovery cohort of more than 90 patients, of whom about 40 had Graves' ophthalmopathy and around 57 had stable Graves' hyperthyroidism. Prospective prediction of ophthalmopathy was tested in an independent validation cohort of approximately 19 hyperthyroidism patients and 15 to 17 patients who later progressed to ophthalmopathy. The 95 to 100 discovery patients were randomly divided into training and test sets at a 7:3 ratio. The study also compared thyroid tissue and blood T-cell repertoires from five or six Graves' hyperthyroidism patients. Following sampling, methimazole starting at 30 mg daily was given to hyperthyroidism patients, and high-dose intravenous methylprednisolone was given to ophthalmopathy patients. The libraries were constructed in a second round of multiplex PCR and then size-selected and purified. The libraries were sequenced on an Illumina HiSeq2000 using paired-end 100 bp reads. SOAPnuke was used to process the raw data, removing reads that contained adapters or uncalled bases, had a mean Phred below 15, or lacked an exact match to the constant primer or identifier. COPE v1.2.5 was used to merge the high-quality paired reads, and each unique nucleotide sequence was defined as a clonotype. Clonotypes were aligned to IMGT TRBV, TRBD and TRBJ reference segments using MiTCR v1.1. Analysis was restricted to V-J combinations with a frequency above 0.0001, which covered 98% to 99.2% of repertoires. The TCS score was defined as F50 (clonal expansion) divided by E x V (chaos), with BLOSUM62-based TCRdist calculated between CDR3 peptides within each V-J. Welch's t-statistics and random forest reduced several hundred V-J features to 13, which were used in a naive Bayes classifier (R e1071). Sample size was not statistically predetermined, and investigators were not blinded to group allocation. The paper reports TCR Vbeta CDR3 sequencing of over 130 peripheral blood samples: over 40 ophthalmopathy, about 75 hyperthyroidism and some 17 progressor patients.

The starting material was peripheral blood mononuclear cells (PBMCs), obtained at new diagnosis, from a patient treated with antithyroid drugs. This chain joins TRBV5-1 to TRBJ2-7, with an unclear D gene assignment. This receptor was obtained from a woman aged 25 to 39 with Graves disease. Donor details come from another sample of the same person, matched by shared clones. The DNA sequence is TGCGCCAGCAGCATTACCGGTCACGCGAGCTCCTACGAGCAGTACTTC. Its translation reads: CASSITGHASSYEQYF.